This T cell receptor (beta chain) was captured in a study of lymphopenia after photon versus proton radiotherapy. The method was immunoSEQ multiplex PCR; TCRdb's version includes in-frame clones alone and lacks a portion of them. The sample yields more than 25,000 clones, around nine tenths seen once. Germline-derived CDR1 and CDR2 are LGHNA and YSLEER. Trimming stripped 1 base from V and 8 bases from J, with 15 bases between. The CDR3 sequence is 15 residues long. The chain couples TRBV4-3 to TRBJ2-4, with a tentative D call TRBD1 (5 bases). Sequencing was performed on peripheral blood, taken from a patient treated with proton-based radiotherapy. The receptor comes from a woman aged 60 to 75 with cholangiocarcinoma. Some clones in this sample may be carry-over from other donors' samples. The CDR3 DNA reads as TGCGCCAGCAGCCAAGTTGGGGCTTCTAGGGACATTCAGTACTTC. As protein: CASSQVGASRDIQYF.